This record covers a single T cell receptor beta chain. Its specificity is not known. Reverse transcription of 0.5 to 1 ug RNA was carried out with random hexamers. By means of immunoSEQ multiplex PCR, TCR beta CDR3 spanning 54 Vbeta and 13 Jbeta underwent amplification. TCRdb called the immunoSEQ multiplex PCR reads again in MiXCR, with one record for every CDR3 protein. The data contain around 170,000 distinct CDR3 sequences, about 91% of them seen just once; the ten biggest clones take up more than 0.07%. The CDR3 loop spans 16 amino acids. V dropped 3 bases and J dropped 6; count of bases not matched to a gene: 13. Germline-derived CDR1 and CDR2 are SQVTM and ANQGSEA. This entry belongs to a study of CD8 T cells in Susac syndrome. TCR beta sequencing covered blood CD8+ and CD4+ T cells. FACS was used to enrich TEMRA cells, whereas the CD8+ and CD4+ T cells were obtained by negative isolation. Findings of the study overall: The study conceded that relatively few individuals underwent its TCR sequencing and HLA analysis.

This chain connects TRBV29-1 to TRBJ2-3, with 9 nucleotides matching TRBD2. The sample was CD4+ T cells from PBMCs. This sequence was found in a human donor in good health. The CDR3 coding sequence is TGCAGCGTTGAGCCTTTAGGCGGGAGGGCCCGGGATACGCAGTATTTT. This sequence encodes CSVEPLGGRARDTQYF.